The 29 T cell receptor beta chains below come from one sample, sequenced in a study of blood T cell repertoires in COVID-19. TCRdb keeps only in-frame clones here, not all; method: immunoSEQ multiplex PCR. Of fewer than 200,000 clones in the sample, 80% are singletons; the top ten hold under 8%. The material sequenced was peripheral blood. All receptors derive from a man between 60 and 75 years old with acute or convalescent COVID-19.

In nucleotides, the CDR3 is TGTGCCAGCAGTTTAGGTACGGGGGGCACTTCACCCCTCCACTTT. Encoded protein: CASSLGTGGTSPLHF. The V and J genes are TRBV27 and TRBJ1-6; D is possibly TRBD1 (6 bases). The CDR3 has 15 amino acids. V was shortened by 2 bases and J by 9 bases, with 14 bases between the two germline ends. From germline, CDR1 is MNHEY and CDR2 SMNVEV (reference sequence).

The V call is TRBV5-8, the J call TRBJ1-4; TRBD1 is a possible D gene (5 bases). The CDR3 is made up of 15 amino acids. Germline lookup yields CDR1 SGHTS and CDR2 YDEGEE. Trimming cost V 4 bases and J 11 bases, with 21 bases left between them. In nucleotides, the CDR3 is TGTGCCAGCAGCCCGGCAGGGTTCGCGGTGGACAAACTGTTTTTT. This gives the protein CASSPAGFAVDKLFF.

This sequence joins TRBV12-5 and TRBJ2-1; 10 bases are a match to TRBD2. Germline V gives CDR1 LGHNT, CDR2 FRNRAP. CDR3 size: 14 residues. V shed 9 bases and J 8 bases; nucleotides not matched to a gene: 10. The CDR3 loop reads CASNPGLATHEQFF. The CDR3 DNA follows: TGTGCTAGCAACCCGGGACTAGCGACGCATGAGCAGTTCTTC.

The chain carries TRBV5-1 and TRBJ1-4; D call uncertain. Per the germline V gene, CDR1 is SGHRS and CDR2 is YFSETQ. V was shortened by 4 bases and J by 0 bases, with 16 bases between the two germline ends. The CDR3 is 17 residues long. For the CDR3, the DNA is TGCGCCAGCAGCGTAAACCCGGGATACGCAACTAATGAAAAACTGTTTTTT. It is translated as CASSVNPGYATNEKLFF.

The chain is built from TRBV7-2 and TRBJ2-3; the match to TRBD2 covers 11 bases. This CDR3 spans 16 amino acids. CDR1 and CDR2 (germline): SGHTA, FQGNSA. V lost 4 bases, J lost 2 bases, and 5 bases stayed unmatched. CDR3 coding DNA: TGTGCCAGCAGCTCCGTAGCGGGGGGGATCACAGATACGCAGTATTTT. This encodes CASSSVAGGITDTQYF.

This clone has a single count. This sequence joins TRBV5-4 and TRBJ1-1, with TRBD1 identical over 11 bases. V lost 4 bases to trimming and J lost 4 bases; unmatched junction nucleotides: 6. Germline V gene sequence: CDR1 SGHNT, CDR2 YYREEE (reference sequence). CDR3 length: 15 amino acids. The CDR3 DNA reads as TGTGCCAGCAGCGCCACCGGGACAGGGGGCACTGAAGCTTTCTTT. Protein: CASSATGTGGTEAFF.

This chain links TRBV9 with TRBJ1-1; D unresolved. V shed 0 bases and J shed 3 bases, with 9 bases lying between them. The CDR3 spans 14 residues. Germline CDR1 and CDR2: SGDLS and YYNGEE. Written as DNA, the CDR3 is TGTGCCAGCAGCGTAGAAGAGGGATACACTGAAGCTTTCTTT. It specifies CASSVEEGYTEAFF.

The V gene is TRBV5-4, the J gene TRBJ2-3, with no clear D. Between the trimmed V and J ends, which lost 0 bases and 0 bases, there was a span of 11 bases. The CDR3 runs to 16 residues. From germline, CDR1 is SGHNT and CDR2 YYREEE (reference sequence). For the CDR3, the DNA is TGTGCCAGCAGCTTGGCCTCCCGTTCTAGCACAGATACGCAGTATTTT. Its translation: CASSLASRSSTDTQYF.

The J gene is TRBJ2-5, the V gene TRBV2, with TRBD2 matching over 10 bases. The J segment lost 4 bases and the V segment lost 8 bases, leaving 7 bases of the junction unmatched. Germline CDR1 reads SNHLY; CDR2 reads FYNNEI. The CDR3 length is 14 residues. The CDR3, as DNA: TGTGCCAGCGGTATCGAGCGGGGGGGAGAGACCCAGTACTTC. Translating it yields CASGIERGGETQYF.

The chain recombines TRBV2 with TRBJ2-7, with 8 bases aligning to TRBD1. Unmatched junction bases numbered 6, after V lost 2 bases and J lost 0 bases. Germline assignment: CDR1 SNHLY and CDR2 FYNNEI. The CDR3 has 16 residues. The CDR3 DNA follows: TGTGCCAGCAGTGAACAGGGGGCAGGAGTCTCCTACGAGCAGTACTTC. Translation gives CASSEQGAGVSYEQYF.

This chain connects TRBV3-1 (or the pseudogene TRBV3-2) to TRBJ1-2; D is unclear. CDR3 length: 15 amino acids. Germline values: CDR1 LGHDT, CDR2 YNNKEL (reference sequence). Trimming removed 1 base at V and 0 bases at J, with 9 bases between. The CDR3 is CASSQANGANYGYTF. The CDR3, as DNA: TGTGCCAGCAGCCAAGCGAACGGGGCTAACTATGGCTACACCTTC.

V and J are TRBV11-2 and TRBJ2-1, with TRBD2 matching over 9 bases. This CDR3 comprises 17 residues. Germline V lookup: CDR1 SGHAT, CDR2 FQNNGV. Trimming removed 1 base from V and 7 bases from J; junction bases left unmatched: 11. DNA of the CDR3: TGTGCCAGCAGCTTAGCCTGGCCGGGACTAGCTAAGAATGAGCAGTTCTTC. It is translated as CASSLAWPGLAKNEQFF. Variable domain in full (rest from reference TRBV11-2 and TRBJ2-1): EAGVAQSPRYKIIEKRQSVAFWCNPISGHATLYWYQQILGQGPKLLIQFQNNGVVDDSQLPKDRFSAERLKGVDSTLKIQPAKLEDSAVYLCASSLAWPGLAKNEQFFGPGTRLTVL.

The chain has TRBV11-3 and TRBJ2-3; 9 nucleotides agree with TRBD2. The CDR3 runs 15 residues. Losses at the gene ends were 4 bases for V and 1 base for J; bases not matched to a gene: 3. Germline loops: CDR1 SGHNT, CDR2 YENEEA. CDR3 sequence: CASSSRTSGTDTQYF. CDR3 DNA sequence: TGTGCCAGCAGCTCCCGGACTAGCGGCACAGATACGCAGTATTTT.

This chain connects TRBV24-1 to TRBJ2-1; 10 nucleotides agree with TRBD2. Looked up from germline, CDR1 is KGHDR and CDR2 is SFDVKD. After removal of 2 bases from V and 0 bases from J, the junction contained 6 bases not matched to a gene. The CDR3 is made up of 18 amino acids. This chain's CDR3 is CATSDSWTSGISYNEQFF. CDR3 in DNA: TGTGCCACCAGTGATTCTTGGACTAGCGGAATCTCCTACAATGAGCAGTTCTTC.

The chain employs TRBV6-5 and TRBJ2-7; 7 bases are shared with TRBD1. J was trimmed by 0 bases and V by 6 bases; bases with no gene match: 5. This CDR3 is built from 14 residues. Looked up from germline, CDR1 is MNHEY and CDR2 is SVGAGI. In DNA, the CDR3 is TGTGCCAGCAGGTCGGGACAGAGCTCCTACGAGCAGTACTTC. Protein sequence: CASRSGQSSYEQYF.

The CDR3: CASSIGTGLVTEAFF. DNA for the CDR3: TGTGCCAGCAGCATAGGGACAGGGCTGGTCACTGAAGCTTTCTTT. The chain is built from TRBV5-5 and TRBJ1-1; 9 positions match TRBD1. Losses at the gene ends were 4 bases for V and 4 bases for J; bases not matched to a gene: 8. The CDR3 is 15 residues long. Germline CDR1 and CDR2: SGHKS and YYEKEE (reference sequence).

CDR3 sequence (DNA): TGTGCCAGCAGCGTAGTACAGGGGGGAAGCGACTACACCTTC. As protein: CASSVVQGGSDYTF. The V gene is TRBV9, the J gene TRBJ1-2, with 8 bases identical to TRBD1. The CDR3 length is 14 residues. Germline values: CDR1 SGDLS, CDR2 YYNGEE. The V segment lost 0 bases and the J segment 10 bases; nucleotides outside the gene matches: 8.

The sample holds one count of this clone. The chain couples TRBV13 to TRBJ1-4; D unresolved. Between the trimmed V and J ends, which lost 4 bases and 0 bases, there was a span of 15 bases. The germline gives CDR1 PRHDT, CDR2 FYEKMQ (reference sequence). The CDR3 is 17 amino acids. For the CDR3, the DNA is TGTGCCAGCAGCTCCCTATCCACGACTGCAACTAATGAAAAACTGTTTTTT. Translation gives CASSSLSTTATNEKLFF. The entire variable domain, with the rest obtained from reference TRBV13 and TRBJ1-4, is as follows: AAGVIQSPRHLIKEKRETATLKCYPIPRHDTVYWYQQGPGQDPQFLISFYEKMQSDKGSIPDRFSAQQFSDYHSELNMSSLELGDSALYFCASSSLSTTATNEKLFFGSGTQLSVL.

The V and J genes are TRBV10-3 and TRBJ1-4; TRBD1 might be the D (6 bases). The CDR3 contains 14 residues. Germline V gives CDR1 ENHRY, CDR2 SYGVKD. The germline V and J ends were trimmed by 10 bases and 6 bases, with 18 bases remaining between them. CDR3 nucleotides: TGTGCCACCTCAGAGGGGGAGGGAGATGAAAAACTGTTTTTT. Its translation: CATSEGEGDEKLFF.

The gene calls are TRBV5-1 and TRBJ2-7, with D perhaps matching TRBD2 (5 bases). Germline V gene lookup returns CDR1 SGHRS and CDR2 YFSETQ. With 0 bases removed from V and 4 bases from J, the gap between germline ends came to 8 bases. The CDR3 is 13 residues long. The CDR3 reads CASSLVGVYEQYF. For the CDR3, the DNA is TGCGCCAGCAGCTTGGTCGGGGTGTACGAGCAGTACTTC.

On this clone: This same CDR3 is encoded by further DNA sequences in the sample. The chain joins TRBV11-2 to TRBJ2-5; D remains unclear. This CDR3 is 12 amino acids long. Germline V gives CDR1 SGHAT, CDR2 FQNNGV. V was shortened by 5 bases and J by 4 bases, with 8 bases between the two germline ends. The CDR3 DNA reads TGTGCCAGCAGCCTTGCGCGAGAGACCCAGTACTTC. Its translation: CASSLARETQYF.

J is TRBJ2-4 and V is TRBV28, with 14 bases aligning to TRBD2. In germline, CDR1 is MDHEN, CDR2 SYDVKM. Unmatched junction bases numbered 14, after V lost 7 bases and J lost 6 bases. The CDR3 covers 18 residues. The CDR3 coding sequence is TGTGCCAGCATAGGCGGGACATTGGGACTAGCGGGAGTAAACATTCAGTACTTC. This codes for CASIGGTLGLAGVNIQYF.

The chain has TRBV9 and TRBJ2-1; D remains ambiguous. The germline V gene has CDR1 SGDLS and CDR2 YYNGEE. This CDR3 comprises 16 residues. Trimming cost V 0 bases and J 6 bases, with 16 bases left between them. CDR3 bases: TGTGCCAGCAGCGTAGGCTCCCCCAGAAACCCCAATGAGCAGTTCTTC. Translated: CASSVGSPRNPNEQFF. The full variable domain, its missing parts supplied by reference TRBV9 and TRBJ2-1, is DSGVTQTPKHLITATGQRVTLRCSPRSGDLSVYWYQQSLDQGLQFLIQYYNGEERAKGNILERFSAQQFPDLHSELNLSSLELGDSALYFCASSVGSPRNPNEQFFGPGTRLTVL.

The table lists this clone with a count of one. V and J are TRBV21-1 and TRBJ1-5; the table's D gene call, TRBD1, was not cross checked with the DNA. TRBV21-1 is classified as a pseudogene. The CDR3 spans 14 residues. In nucleotides, the CDR3 is TGTGCCAGCAGCAGCAGGGGCAACAATCAGCCCCAGCATTTT. Protein: CASSSRGNNQPQHF.

This clone was counted a few times. The J gene is TRBJ2-1, the V gene TRBV6-6; 9 nucleotides align to TRBD2. The germline gives CDR1 MNHNY, CDR2 SVGAGI (reference sequence). The CDR3 length is 15 residues. V dropped 6 bases and J dropped 2; count of bases not matched to a gene: 5. CDR3 nucleotide sequence: TGTGCCAGCAGCTCCGGGACTAGCCCCTACAATGAGCAGTTCTTC. This gives the protein CASSSGTSPYNEQFF.

The J gene is TRBJ2-5, the V gene TRBV7-2; 13 nucleotides agree with TRBD2. Per germline, CDR1 SGHTA and CDR2 FQGNSA. The CDR3 contains 16 residues. J was trimmed by 3 bases and V by 5 bases; bases with no gene match: 6. CDR3 nucleotides: TGTGCCAGCAGCCCCGGACTAGCGGGGGTGGAAGAGACCCAGTACTTC. It encodes CASSPGLAGVEETQYF.

V usage is TRBV5-1 and J usage is TRBJ1-1; 7 positions agree with TRBD1. CDR3 length equals 16 residues. Trimming cost V 4 bases and J 0 bases; bases outside gene matches: 9. Germline values: CDR1 SGHRS, CDR2 YFSETQ. The CDR3 loop is CASSARDRNMNTEAFF. The CDR3 bases are TGCGCCAGCAGCGCCCGGGACAGAAATATGAACACTGAAGCTTTCTTT.

This clone was picked up one time. The rearrangement joins TRBV27 to TRBJ2-7, with TRBD2 matching over 13 bases. This CDR3 is built from 13 residues. V dropped 8 bases and J dropped 2; count of bases not matched to a gene: 0. Germline V gene data show CDR1 as MNHEY and CDR2 as SMNVEV (reference sequence). CDR3 protein: CASGLAGAYEQYF. CDR3 coding DNA: TGTGCCAGCGGACTAGCGGGGGCCTACGAGCAGTACTTC.

This clone was observed once. V is TRBV6-5 and J is TRBJ2-7; possibly TRBD1 for D (6 bases). Germline V gene data show CDR1 as MNHEY and CDR2 as SVGAGI. The ends were cut back, 0 bases at V and 2 bases at J, with 11 bases in the middle. The length of the CDR3 is 15 residues. CDR3 sequence reads: CASSYSETGPYEQYF. Here the CDR3 DNA reads TGTGCCAGCAGTTACTCGGAAACAGGGCCCTACGAGCAGTACTTC.